The subject of this entry is one TCR beta chain. The antigen this receptor binds is unknown. Per-base qualities were not stored, and no clone one base away is much larger. The data derive from a study of CD8 T cells in Susac syndrome (dated by TCRdb to about 2019). Regarding the complete study: Whether CD8+ T cell activation and differentiation in Susac syndrome was antigen driven was tested using repertoire sequencing. The study compared CD8+ T cell repertoire clonality among 11 to 12 healthy donors, 14 Susac syndrome patients and fewer than 19 multiple sclerosis patients. The paper's findings and limits, for the study overall: The number of individuals in the TCR sequencing and HLA analysis was acknowledged as relatively small.

V was cut back by 4 bases and J by 1 base, leaving a gap of 11 bases between them. Its CDR3 holds 15 amino acids, cysteine through phenylalanine. Solely the CDR3 DNA is kept, with 45 bases framed from the first base. RNA was extracted with the RNeasy kit and roughly 0.5 to 1 ug was reverse transcribed using random hexamers. The immunoSEQ multiplex PCR assay, covering 54 Vbeta and 13 Jbeta segments, was used to amplify TCR beta CDR3 regions. PCR amplification bias was corrected by using a synthetic template baseline for primer optimization and computational correction. The paper's data handling went like this. Only productive sequences were kept, with reads annotated to V, D and J genes according to IMGT and analyzed in immunoSEQ Analyzer. Clonality was computed as one minus Shannon entropy normalized by log2 of the number of productive unique sequences. Public and private clones were assessed among the 100 most prevalent clones of each patient and control. Clones were defined as Susac-specific if absent from the healthy and MS cohorts, from 1052 published viral clones and from other ImmuneACCESS disease sequences. TCRdb trimmed the raw reads at Q25, called clones with MiXCR and kept productive beta chains. Identical CDR3 proteins give one entry, which carries the most common genes and DNA. TCRdb's processing, not the study's, gives the V and J calls here. The sample profile shows 70,000 or so distinct CDR3 sequences; 85% to 95% of them were found once. The ten biggest clones cover 0.55% to 0.7% of the sample.

High-throughput TCR beta sequencing profiled peripheral blood CD8+ and CD4+ T cells from healthy donors, Susac syndrome patients and multiple sclerosis patients. Treatment-naive patients with stable or active relapsing-remitting disease fulfilling revised McDonald criteria were used as multiple sclerosis controls. Bulk CD8+ and CD4+ T cells were purified by magnetic negative isolation, whereas CD8+ TEMRA cells were enriched by FACS. Blood was drawn into EDTA tubes, processed within 24 hours, and PBMCs were isolated by density gradient centrifugation. PBMCs destined for TCR sequencing were cryopreserved in liquid nitrogen and later thawed in a 37 °C water bath. Purity of sorted or isolated CD4+, CD8+ and CD8+ TEMRA cells was at least 90%.

The sequence came from a human donor with multiple sclerosis. Sequencing was carried out using CD8+ T cells from PBMCs. The receptor chain draws on TRBV12-3 or TRBV12-4 and TRBJ1-5, with a tentative D gene TRBD1 over 5 matching bases. The DNA sequence reads TGTGCCAGCAGTTCGCGCCGGGACAGCAATCAGCCCCAGCATTTT. This encodes CASSSRRDSNQPQHF.